This T cell receptor beta chain was recovered during a study of shared clonotypes between healthy human individuals (dated by TCRdb to 2019 to 2021). For the wider study: The cohort comprised two women and three men aged 18 to 49 years. For each donor, three plates each were used for CD4 naive and CD4 memory, two plates were used for CD8 naive, and one plate was used for CD8 memory. Blood TCR repertoires of about 5 healthy adults were deeply sequenced to estimate repertoire size and the extent of clonotype sharing between individuals. Libraries were prepared and TCR repertoires were sequenced by different laboratories using diverse techniques, in order to increase sequencing depth and limit assay-specific biases. Each donor's leukapheresis produced roughly between about 0.8 and 10 billion PBMCs.

On this clone itself: Its antigen is not yet known. There are no base qualities to consult, and no much larger clone falls within one base.

TCR CDR3 regions were amplified from genomic DNA by multiplex PCR using the deep immunoSEQ assay. For each cell subset, the extracted genomic DNA was distributed evenly across all wells of several immunoSEQ 96-well plates, and each plate served as one replicate. For sorted subsets, around 200 ng genomic DNA, equal to some 30,000 T cell genomes, was loaded into each replicate PCR. Purified libraries were measured with a Qubit 3.0 fluorometer, size-checked on a Bioanalyzer 2100, and measured again with the KAPA Library Quantification kit. A separate single-read 150-cycle Illumina NextSeq 550 flow cell was used to sequence each immunoSEQ 96-well plate. The authors processed their data as follows. Because only junctional sequences without quality scores were contained in the immunoSEQ output, filtering matching that applied to full-length reads could not be performed. Sequences were annotated with PyIR, a Python wrapper for IgBLAST v1.9, and V/J genes and CDR3 were assigned using IMGT germline references. Reads were filtered out if the reads had weak V/J assignments (E-value above 1e-6), no CDR3, stop codons, out-of-frame junctions, or ambiguous translated residues. V3J clonotypes were defined by identical inferred V gene, J gene, and CDR3 amino acid sequence. Percentage overlap between repertoires was calculated by dividing the number of shared unique clonotypes by the size of the smaller repertoire. Three approaches were used to assess repertoire richness: RTK rarefaction, the Chao1 estimator, and Recon v2.1 estimates of unobserved clonotypes. For all TCRbeta clonotypes obtained by the gDNA method from a handful of donors, generation probabilities were computed with OLGA. TCRdb holds this immuneACCESS table with in-frame rearrangements only. Some clones are missing; in checked studies, unresolved V genes explain under half, and the rest has no known cause. Clonal size and the V and J genes are those of that table, whereas D and trimming came from the DNA. This sample holds 150,000 to 200,000 clones; around 93% were observed only once. The ten largest clonotypes hold roughly 0.07% of the sample.

The donors were healthy, HIV-negative adults with no recently reported acute infections or vaccinations. Every donor was a Caucasian adult living in Nashville, Tennessee, USA. Magnetic negative selection was used to enrich CD4+ T cells, after which naive cells were positively selected on CD45RA and the negative fraction became the memory subset. After blood collection by leukapheresis, PBMCs were isolated using Ficoll-Histopaque density gradient centrifugation and then cryopreserved in the vapor phase of liquid nitrogen. Purity and quantity of every magnetically sorted T cell population were checked by analytical flow cytometry. Genomic DNA was isolated from every sorted fraction and measured by UV absorbance on a Nanodrop 2000c. Per the germline V gene, SNHLY is the CDR1 and FYNNEI is the CDR2. From the cysteine up to the phenylalanine, the CDR3 has a length of 15 residues. CDR3 DNA is the only sequence kept; it has 45 bases, read in frame from the first base. A distance of 23 bases separates the germline ends of V and J, which lose 9 bases and 8 bases respectively.

Broad study findings and their caveats: Estimated clonotype richness was generally larger for naive than for memory subsets. Incomplete sequencing was indicated by rarefaction of sorted-subset datasets, despite the large sequencing depth. Sharing across a few donors was observed for about 4.8% of naive CD4, over 3% of naive CD8, about 2.3% of memory CD4, and about 0.39% of memory CD8 clonotypes. Sampling was restricted to blood, and TCR repertoires in tissues likely differ from the TCR repertoires found in blood. The genetic and exposure-history diversity represented was limited by the small number of donors. Clonotypes shared by all four sorted-subset donors showed higher generation probabilities than non-shared clonotypes. Pairwise subsampling indicated that sequencing depth was expected to affect the degree of clonotype sharing among donors.

The chain joins TRBV2 to TRBJ1-5; 6 matching bases give a weak D call of TRBD1. This receptor was obtained from a woman between 25 and 40 years old in good health. The sample comprised naive CD4+ T cells sorted from blood. The cell subset or site label for this specimen denotes: CD45RA+ positively selected. This receptor has the CDR3 CASKGGQGLYKPQHF. The nucleotide sequence is TGTGCCAGTAAAGGGGGGCAGGGACTGTACAAGCCCCAGCATTTT.